The 20 T cell receptor beta chains in this list originate from one sample, sequenced in a study of control samples from healthy donors and cancer patients (dated by TCRdb to 2020 to 2021). The library relied on the immunoSEQ multiplex PCR assay. TCRdb obtained this table from immuneACCESS and retained in-frame rearrangements with V and J assigned. These tables miss some clones; where compared with another copy, unresolved V genes account for less than half of the shortfall, and the remainder is unexplained. For this sample there are 110,000 to 150,000 clones; around 86% appear just once. Over 4.5% of the sample goes to the ten largest clones. The sample comprised blood. Receptor source: a man aged 25 to 40 in good health.

CDR3 in DNA: TGTGCCACCGCCGGGACAGGGTCTGGAAACACCATATATTTT. This translates into CATAGTGSGNTIYF. V is TRBV24-1 and J is TRBJ1-3, with 9 bases identical to TRBD1. The germline gives CDR1 KGHDR, CDR2 SFDVKD. Germline trimming cut 9 bases from V and 1 base from J; bases unmatched to any gene: 3. This CDR3 spans 14 amino acids.

The CDR3 DNA is TGTGCCAGCAGTATCTACGAGCAGTACTTC. Translating it yields CASSIYEQYF. This chain connects TRBV6-5 to TRBJ2-7; D is uncertain. This CDR3 has 10 residues. V was pared by 5 bases and J by 3 bases, with 2 bases between. Germline V gene sequence: CDR1 MNHEY, CDR2 SVGAGI.

The rearrangement uses TRBV19 and TRBJ2-2, with 9 bases lining up with TRBD1. Germline CDR1 is LNHDA and CDR2 is SQIVND (reference sequence). This CDR3 comprises 15 residues. The trim removed 5 bases at V and 4 bases at J, leaving 5 bases unmatched. CDR3 sequence reads: CASSSGTGRTGELFF. The CDR3 DNA sequence: TGTGCCAGTAGTTCCGGGACAGGGCGCACCGGGGAGCTGTTTTTT.

This chain links TRBV10-3 with TRBJ2-7; TRBD2 might be the D (6 bases). The germline V gene has CDR1 ENHRY and CDR2 SYGVKD. This CDR3 contains 13 residues. The V end lost 0 bases, the J end lost 3 bases, and 6 bases lay between the germline ends. For the CDR3, the DNA is TGTGCCATCAGTGAGTCGGGAGGCTACGAGCAGTACTTC. Its protein product is CAISESGGYEQYF.

The chain has TRBV11-3 and TRBJ1-4; D is uncertain. Germline V CDR1 and CDR2: SGHNT, YENEEA. V was pared by 6 bases and J by 0 bases, with 11 bases between. This CDR3 is built from 15 residues. The CDR3 sequence: CASRKGSATNEKLFF. The CDR3 nucleotides read TGTGCCAGCAGAAAAGGGTCGGCAACTAATGAAAAACTGTTTTTT.

The gene calls are TRBV7-2 and TRBJ1-5; D is unclear. The V and J ends lost 4 bases and 0 bases respectively, with 7 bases between them. Germline V lookup: CDR1 SGHTA, CDR2 FQGNSA. This CDR3 has 14 amino acids. The CDR3 region is CASSSWSSNQPQHF. The CDR3 DNA sequence: TGTGCCAGCAGCTCCTGGAGTAGCAATCAGCCCCAGCATTTT.

The chain couples TRBV24-1 to TRBJ2-2; 8 bases align to TRBD2. J was trimmed by 3 bases and V by 4 bases; bases with no gene match: 3. The CDR3 consists of 15 residues. Germline assignment: CDR1 KGHDR and CDR2 SFDVKD. CDR3 in amino acids: CATSEVRGDTGELFF. CDR3 nucleotides: TGTGCCACCAGTGAGGTGCGGGGGGACACCGGGGAGCTGTTTTTT.

The chain uses TRBV5-4 and TRBJ1-2; D gene uncertain. Trimming took 1 base from V and 1 from J, leaving 11 bases between them. This CDR3 has 15 amino acids. Germline-derived CDR1 and CDR2 are SGHNT and YYREEE (reference sequence). This chain's CDR3 is CASSLSVGYNYGYTF. The CDR3 nucleotides read TGTGCCAGCAGCTTGTCGGTCGGTTATAACTATGGCTACACCTTC.

This clone was counted a single time. V and J are TRBV7-8 and TRBJ2-3, with 8 bases identical to TRBD2. The CDR3 loop spans 15 amino acids. CDR1 and CDR2 from the germline V gene are SGHVS and FQNEAQ. V lost 5 bases to trimming and J lost 1 base; unmatched junction nucleotides: 5. CDR3 nucleotide sequence: TGTGCCAGCAGCCATATGACTAGCGGCACAGATACGCAGTATTTT. Protein product: CASSHMTSGTDTQYF.

This clone was detected only a few times. The chain has TRBV14 and TRBJ2-7; D perhaps matches TRBD1 (6 bases). Germline V gene lookup returns CDR1 SGHDN and CDR2 FVKESK. Trimming took 3 bases from V and 6 from J, leaving 15 bases between them. This CDR3 comprises 14 residues. In DNA, the CDR3 is TGTGCCAGCAGCCAGGAACAGGGTGTCATCGAGCAGTACTTC. This codes for CASSQEQGVIEQYF.

V usage is TRBV4-2 and J usage is TRBJ1-3; a possible D gene is TRBD1 (6 bases). This CDR3 spans 15 amino acids. The V end lost 4 bases, the J end lost 0 bases, and 10 bases lay between the germline ends. CDR1 is LGHNA, CDR2 YNFKEQ, per germline. The CDR3 reads CASSRPDSSGNTIYF. DNA for the CDR3: TGTGCCAGCAGCCGGCCGGACAGCTCTGGAAACACCATATATTTT.

The chain joins TRBV10-3 to TRBJ1-1; a weak D match, TRBD1 (5 bases). Germline V gene lookup returns CDR1 ENHRY and CDR2 SYGVKD. Trimming removed 10 bases from V and 4 bases from J, with 16 bases in between. This CDR3 has 13 amino acids. The CDR3 spells CATGGGSGTEAFF. CDR3 nucleotide sequence: TGTGCCACCGGGGGGGGATCGGGCACTGAAGCTTTCTTT.

The gene calls are TRBV3-1 (or the pseudogene TRBV3-2) and TRBJ1-5; 9 bases align to TRBD1. With 3 bases clipped from V and 5 bases from J, the junction kept 17 bases outside the gene matches. This CDR3 comprises 19 residues. Germline V CDR1 and CDR2: LGHDT, YNNKEL (reference sequence). For the CDR3, the DNA is TGTGCCAGCAGCCACACTCTGGGACAGGGATCATCCCCGCATCAGCCCCAGCATTTT. Encoded protein: CASSHTLGQGSSPHQPQHF.

The chain combines TRBV5-6 with TRBJ1-2; no definite D call. Germline V gene data show CDR1 as SGHDT and CDR2 as YYEEEE. This CDR3 region has 13 residues. V dropped 1 base and J dropped 6 bases, with 10 bases sitting between them. In DNA, the CDR3 is TGTGCCAGCAGCTTGACCTGGAAAAATGGCTACACCTTC. This gives the protein CASSLTWKNGYTF.

V and J are TRBV5-1 and TRBJ2-5, with 7 bases fitting TRBD1. From germline, CDR1 is SGHRS and CDR2 YFSETQ. The ends lost 6 bases at V and 6 bases at J; junction bases unmatched: 11. CDR3 length: 14 residues. CDR3 region: CASTQGDRDKTQYF. CDR3 coding DNA: TGCGCCAGCACCCAGGGGGACAGAGATAAGACCCAGTACTTC.

The V call is TRBV18, the J call TRBJ1-3; tentative D call: TRBD1 (6 bases). The germline V and J ends were trimmed by 6 bases and 3 bases, with 15 bases remaining between them. This CDR3 contains 15 residues. Germline V lookup: CDR1 KGHSH, CDR2 LQKENI. The CDR3 DNA sequence: TGTGCCAGCTCCCCAAATACAGGGAGTGGAAACACCATATATTTT. Protein: CASSPNTGSGNTIYF. The complete variable domain, with remaining parts taken from reference TRBV18 and TRBJ1-3, reads NAGVMQNPRHLVRRRGQEARLRCSPMKGHSHVYWYRQLPEEGLKFMVYLQKENIIDESGMPKERFSAEFPKEGPSILRIQQVVRGDSAAYFCASSPNTGSGNTIYFGEGSWLTVV.

The chain recombines TRBV7-2 with TRBJ1-2; 7 bases fit TRBD1. V was pared by 4 bases and J by 6 bases, with 8 bases of the junction left unmatched. The germline V gene has CDR1 SGHTA and CDR2 FQGNSA. The CDR3 spans 14 residues. In DNA, the CDR3 is TGTGCCAGCAGCTCGACAGGGTACGGCAATGGCTACACCTTC. It codes for CASSSTGYGNGYTF.

The chain joins TRBV24-1 to TRBJ2-1; 7 bases are shared with TRBD1. The CDR3 consists of 16 residues. J gave up 5 bases and V 0 bases, and 6 bases lay outside the gene matches. The germline CDR1 and CDR2 sequences are KGHDR and SFDVKD. CDR3 amino acids: CATSDLSRTGDNEQFF. DNA for the CDR3: TGTGCCACCAGTGATTTGTCACGGACAGGAGACAATGAGCAGTTCTTC.

This clone was seen just once. The J gene is TRBJ1-4, the V gene TRBV18; tentative D call: TRBD1 (6 bases). This CDR3 region has 14 residues. Germline assignment: CDR1 KGHSH and CDR2 LQKENI. The V gene lost 6 bases and the J gene lost 3 bases, with 11 bases spanning the gap. CDR3 DNA: TGTGCCAGCTCCAGACAGGCCGCTAATGAAAAACTGTTTTTT. Residues: CASSRQAANEKLFF.

The rearrangement links TRBV5-6 to TRBJ2-7, with 8 bases lining up with TRBD1. The CDR3 runs to 14 residues. Trimming cost V 5 bases and J 2 bases; bases outside gene matches: 6. Germline V gene sequence: CDR1 SGHDT, CDR2 YYEEEE. The CDR3 sequence: CASRRVDRAYEQYF. CDR3 nucleotides: TGTGCCAGCAGGAGAGTGGACAGGGCCTACGAGCAGTACTTC. The full variable domain, with the rest looked up from reference TRBV5-6 and TRBJ2-7, is DAGVTQSPTHLIKTRGQQVTLRCSPKSGHDTVSWYQQALGQGPQFIFQYYEEEERQRGNFPDRFSGHQFPNYSSELNVNALLLGDSALYLCASRRVDRAYEQYFGPGTRLTVT.